This T cell receptor beta chain was sequenced in a study of cytomegalovirus exposure and HLA in healthy donors. Study-wide findings and caveats: In a later analysis, parvovirus B19, influenza, CMV and Epstein-Barr virus appeared linked to several top co-occurrence clusters. Compared with the roughly 670-donor mean, an Asian-associated ancestry cluster reportedly had fewer N-insertions, according to a later analysis.

Regarding this clone: What it binds is unknown.

CDR3 length: 10 residues. Germline CDR1 reads SGHNT; CDR2 reads YYREEE (reference sequence). Nominally healthy donors provided the samples, though records likely missed some immune exposures. Both 60 Vbeta primers and 13 Jbeta primers went into the PCR. Assay: immunoSEQ multiplex PCR; the TCRdb copy retains only in-frame clones and omits some. The top ten clones hold roughly 2.5% of a sample with approximately 76,000 clones, less than 80% of them seen once. The gene calls are TRBV5-4 and TRBJ1-1; D is possibly TRBD1 (5 bases). This receptor was identified in a man aged 25 to 40 in good health and CMV-seronegative. What was sequenced was PBMCs. The CDR3 region has the DNA TGTGCTATGGGGCCGCCTGAAGCTTTCTTT. Translation: CAMGPPEAFF.